The next 29 T cell receptor beta chains were all read from a single sample in a study of radiation and T cells in renal cell carcinoma. Time point here: baseline pretreatment blood. Described treatment: 15 Gy SBRT to primary tumor, nephrectomy 4 weeks later. Generated by immunoSEQ multiplex PCR, the TCRdb table keeps only in-frame clones and is missing some. The sample shows 130,000 to 150,000 clones, roughly 90% of them seen only once. Material: blood, obtained from a patient whose treatment included radiotherapy and nephrectomy. These receptors were taken from a woman aged 50 to 65 with renal cell carcinoma.

The chain is built from TRBV7-2 and TRBJ1-6; D is ambiguous. Germline V gene lookup returns CDR1 SGHTA and CDR2 FQGNSA. CDR3 length equals 14 residues. V lost 4 bases, J lost 4 bases, and 8 bases lay in between. In DNA, the CDR3 is TGTGCCAGCAGCTCATCCCAATATAATTCACCCCTCCACTTT. Amino acids: CASSSSQYNSPLHF.

Here the CDR3 reads CASSPGQGNQPQHF. Written as DNA, the CDR3 is TGTGCCAGCAGCCCGGGACAGGGGAATCAGCCCCAGCATTTT. This chain connects TRBV7-6 to TRBJ1-5; TRBD1 agrees at 10 bases. Germline-derived CDR1 and CDR2 are SGHVS and FNYEAQ. J lost 4 bases, V lost 5 bases, and 2 bases had no gene match. The CDR3 runs to 14 residues. Filled out from reference TRBV7-6 and TRBJ1-5, the complete variable domain reads GAGVSQSPRYKVTKRGQDVALRCDPISGHVSLYWYRQALGQGPEFLTYFNYEAQQDKSGLPNDRFSAERPEGSISTLTIQRTEQRDSAMYRCASSPGQGNQPQHFGDGTRLSIL.

This chain links TRBV4-2 with TRBJ1-5; the D is unclear. Trimming left V 0 bases short and J 6 bases short, with 6 bases between. In germline, CDR1 is LGHNA, CDR2 YNFKEQ. The CDR3 spans 13 residues. The CDR3 DNA sequence: TGTGCCAGCAGCCAAGATAGGGTTCAGCCCCAGCATTTT. It codes for CASSQDRVQPQHF.

The rearrangement uses TRBV19 and TRBJ2-7, with 11 bases aligning to TRBD2. Germline-derived CDR1 and CDR2 are LNHDA and SQIVND (reference sequence). The CDR3 covers 15 residues. With 4 bases clipped from V and 2 bases from J, the junction kept 4 bases outside the gene matches. In nucleotides, the CDR3 is TGTGCCAGTAGTACGTATAGCGGGGGGGCCTACGAGCAGTACTTC. It translates to CASSTYSGGAYEQYF.

Comments on this clone: The sample has other DNA sequences that encode this CDR3 too. The rearrangement links TRBV7-2 to TRBJ1-1, with D possibly TRBD1 on 5 matching bases. V was shortened by 5 bases and J by 0 bases, with 10 bases between the two germline ends. Germline V gene data show CDR1 as SGHTA and CDR2 as FQGNSA. The CDR3 has 14 residues. Here the CDR3 reads CASSPGGVNTEAFF. Here the CDR3 DNA reads TGTGCCAGCAGCCCCGGGGGGGTGAACACTGAAGCTTTCTTT.

The chain employs TRBV15 and TRBJ1-2, with D maybe TRBD1 (6 bases). Deletions cut 2 bases from V and 11 bases from J, with 15 bases between. CDR1 and CDR2 from the germline V gene are LNHNV and YYDKDF (reference sequence). CDR3 size: 13 residues. CDR3 bases: TGTGCCACCAGCAGACGGGACACATACTTTTACACCTTC. Translation: CATSRRDTYFYTF.

Worth noting for this clone: The junction does not match germline at one end; this may be a read error. The chain couples TRBV7-7 to TRBJ2-2; the D is unclear. Per germline, CDR1 SSHAT and CDR2 FNYEAQ (reference sequence). There are 12 residues in the CDR3. CDR3 in amino acids: CASSRNTGELFF. In DNA, the CDR3 is TGTGCTAGCAGCCGTAACACCGGGGAGCTGTTTTTT.

The chain employs TRBV9 and TRBJ2-7; D is unclear. Per the germline V gene, CDR1 is SGDLS and CDR2 is YYNGEE. The CDR3 is 14 amino acids. V dropped 4 bases and J dropped 0 bases, with 11 bases sitting between them. The CDR3 nucleotides read TGTGCCAGCAGCCCCTCATACCCCTCCTACGAGCAGTACTTC. Its translation is CASSPSYPSYEQYF.

J is TRBJ2-7 and V is TRBV5-1, with 10 bases matching TRBD2. This CDR3 region has 16 residues. Trimming removed 4 bases from V and 5 bases from J; junction bases left unmatched: 12. Germline V gene lookup returns CDR1 SGHRS and CDR2 YFSETQ. Written as DNA, the CDR3 is TGCGCCAGCAGCCAAATGTCGGGACTAGCGATCCACGAGCAGTACTTC. Translated: CASSQMSGLAIHEQYF. The full variable domain, completed using reference TRBV5-1 and TRBJ2-7, is KAGVTQTPRYLIKTRGQQVTLSCSPISGHRSVSWYQQTPGQGLQFLFEYFSETQRNKGNFPGRFSGRQFSNSRSEMNVSTLELGDSALYLCASSQMSGLAIHEQYFGPGTRLTVT.

The chain combines TRBV5-6 with TRBJ1-5; perhaps TRBD1 as D (6 bases). The V gene's germline CDR1 is SGHDT and CDR2 YYEEEE. V lost 6 bases and J 7 bases, leaving 26 bases between the germline ends. The CDR3 loop spans 17 amino acids. The CDR3 reads CASIPPSGAKGKQPQHF. CDR3 DNA sequence: TGTGCCAGCATCCCACCTTCGGGGGCCAAAGGTAAACAGCCCCAGCATTTT.

This clone occurred a few times. The chain employs TRBV19 and TRBJ1-1, with TRBD1 identical over 7 bases. Germline CDR1 LNHDA, CDR2 SQIVND (reference sequence). Unmatched junction bases numbered 2, after V lost 3 bases and J lost 1 base. The CDR3 runs to 14 residues. The CDR3 nucleotides are TGTGCCAGTAGTATGAGACAGGGGAACACTGAAGCTTTCTTT. As protein: CASSMRQGNTEAFF. Using reference TRBV19 and TRBJ1-1 for the parts outside the CDR3, the full variable domain is DGGITQSPKYLFRKEGQNVTLSCEQNLNHDAMYWYRQDPGQGLRLIYYSQIVNDFQKGDIAEGYSVSREKKESFPLTVTSAQKNPTAFYLCASSMRQGNTEAFFGQGTRLTVV.

The chain uses TRBV7-2 and TRBJ2-5; 8 bases map to TRBD2. Germline V gene data show CDR1 as SGHTA and CDR2 as FQGNSA. J was trimmed by 1 base and V by 6 bases; bases with no gene match: 4. The CDR3 contains 14 residues. CDR3 amino acids: CASRSGGSQETQYF. CDR3 bases: TGTGCCAGCAGGAGCGGGGGTAGCCAAGAGACCCAGTACTTC.

The chain has TRBV29-1 and TRBJ1-4; D not certain. The CDR3 loop spans 12 amino acids. From germline, CDR1 is SQVTM and CDR2 ANQGSEA. Trimming removed 7 bases from V and 7 bases from J, with 13 bases in between. The CDR3 is CSAGSVGEKLFF. The CDR3 region has the DNA TGCAGCGCGGGCTCCGTGGGTGAAAAACTGTTTTTT.

The chain joins TRBV6-1 to TRBJ2-2; TRBD1 or TRBD2 may be the D gene (6 bases each). The V end lost 2 bases, the J end lost 4 bases, and 14 bases lay between the germline ends. The germline CDR1 and CDR2 sequences are MNHNS and SASEGT. The CDR3 extends over 16 amino acids. CDR3 residues: CASSEPGAIVTGELFF. The DNA for the CDR3 is TGTGCCAGCAGTGAACCGGGGGCCATAGTCACCGGGGAGCTGTTTTTT.

The chain is built from TRBV7-9 and TRBJ2-7; the match to TRBD2 covers 11 bases. Germline V gene data show CDR1 as SEHNR and CDR2 as FQNEAQ (reference sequence). V lost 6 bases to trimming and J lost 5 bases; unmatched junction nucleotides: 6. The CDR3 runs to 14 residues. The CDR3 sequence is CASSSSGGKNEQYF. CDR3 sequence (DNA): TGTGCCAGCAGTTCTAGCGGGGGGAAGAACGAGCAGTACTTC. Full variable domain (remainder filled in from reference TRBV7-9 and TRBJ2-7): DTGVSQNPRHKITKRGQNVTFRCDPISEHNRLYWYRQTLGQGPEFLTYFQNEAQLEKSRLLSDRFSAERPKGSFSTLEIQRTEQGDSAMYLCASSSSGGKNEQYFGPGTRLTVT.

The V and J genes are TRBV2 and TRBJ2-1; 10 nucleotides agree with TRBD1. CDR1 and CDR2 from the germline V gene are SNHLY and FYNNEI. This CDR3 region has 13 residues. Trimming at V came to 11 bases and at J to 6 bases, leaving 7 bases not matched to a gene. Written as DNA, the CDR3 is TGTGCCGCCAGGACAGGGGGTGGCAATGAGCAGTTCTTC. Translating it yields CAARTGGGNEQFF.

The chain carries TRBV2 and TRBJ2-7; possible D gene TRBD1, 6 bases. The CDR3 contains 14 residues. Germline V gene lookup returns CDR1 SNHLY and CDR2 FYNNEI. Trimming shortened V by 5 bases and J by 7 bases, and 18 bases separated the two germline ends. The CDR3 here is CASSHRDTREEQYF. In nucleotides, the CDR3 is TGTGCCAGCAGTCATCGGGACACTCGGGAAGAGCAGTACTTC.

The J gene is TRBJ1-4, the V gene TRBV4-3; D is ambiguous. V was clipped by 0 bases and J by 7 bases, with 6 bases between them. CDR1 and CDR2 (germline): LGHNA, YSLEER. The CDR3 extends over 13 amino acids. CDR3 bases: TGCGCCAGCAGCCAAGACCACTCTGAAAAACTGTTTTTT. It is translated as CASSQDHSEKLFF.

The CDR3 region is CASTAGPPDTGELFF. CDR3 coding DNA: TGTGCCAGCACCGCCGGGCCCCCGGACACCGGGGAGCTGTTTTTT. The chain is built from TRBV7-9 and TRBJ2-2; no firm D call. V lost 7 bases to trimming and J lost 3 bases, with 15 bases between them. This CDR3 is built from 15 residues. CDR1 and CDR2 from the germline V gene are SEHNR and FQNEAQ (reference sequence).

The chain couples TRBV29-1 to TRBJ1-5, with D uncertain. From germline, CDR1 is SQVTM and CDR2 ANQGSEA. The CDR3 totals 17 residues. With 0 bases removed from V and 0 bases from J, the gap between germline ends came to 15 bases. The CDR3 sequence is CSVEEWPRHNSNQPQHF. Written as DNA, the CDR3 is TGCAGCGTTGAAGAATGGCCGCGGCACAATAGCAATCAGCCCCAGCATTTT.

Turning to this clone: The identical CDR3 is also encoded by other nucleotide sequences in the sample. The rearrangement links TRBV7-2 to TRBJ2-7; D is unresolved. V gave up 4 bases and J gave up 7 bases, with 8 bases separating them. This CDR3 region has 11 residues. The V gene's germline CDR1 is SGHTA and CDR2 FQGNSA. The DNA of the CDR3 is TGTGCCAGCAGCTCGCCCGGGGAGCAGTACTTC. Its protein product is CASSSPGEQYF.

CDR3 in DNA: TGTGCCAGCTACGGACAGGGGGAAGCTTTCTTT. Protein product: CASYGQGEAFF. The V call is TRBV25-1, the J call TRBJ1-1; TRBD1 matches at 9 bases. This CDR3 spans 11 amino acids. The trim removed 8 bases at V and 8 bases at J, leaving 3 bases unmatched. Germline CDR1 and CDR2: MGHDK and SYGVNS.

The chain employs TRBV6-6 and TRBJ2-3; D may be TRBD2 (7 bases). The CDR3 is 15 residues long. Germline V gene sequence: CDR1 MNHNY, CDR2 SVGAGI (reference sequence). The V end was cut by 2 bases, the J end by 4 bases, with 13 bases between. In nucleotides, the CDR3 is TGTGCCAGCAGTTACGGCGGGGGCGGCGCAGATACGCAGTATTTT. Translation gives CASSYGGGGADTQYF.

This clone was seen once. The chain is built from TRBV29-1 and TRBJ2-3; TRBD2 agrees at 7 bases. The CDR3 consists of 17 residues. Unmatched junction bases numbered 17, after V lost 2 bases and J lost 6 bases. Looked up from germline, CDR1 is SQVTM and CDR2 is ANQGSEA. In DNA form, the CDR3 reads TGCAGCGTTGAACTTCCCCCGCCGGCGGGGAGGGTCGATACGCAGTATTTT. This encodes CSVELPPPAGRVDTQYF.

The chain couples TRBV6-6 to TRBJ1-5; the D gene is possibly TRBD1 (6 bases). Deletions cut 3 bases from V and 9 bases from J, with 15 bases between. The V gene's germline CDR1 is MNHNY and CDR2 SVGAGI (reference sequence). The CDR3 is 14 amino acids. The CDR3 spells CASSYTGTRVPQHF. CDR3 nucleotides: TGTGCCAGCAGTTATACAGGGACCCGGGTGCCCCAGCATTTT.

The V call is TRBV11-2, the J call TRBJ2-1; D is unclear. Germline V CDR1 and CDR2: SGHAT, FQNNGV. The V gene lost 5 bases and the J gene lost 0 bases, with 11 bases spanning the gap. The CDR3 runs to 15 residues. CDR3 in amino acids: CASSRDFSSYNEQFF. The CDR3 nucleotides are TGTGCCAGCAGCAGAGATTTCAGCTCCTACAATGAGCAGTTCTTC.

This chain connects TRBV19 to TRBJ2-2, with TRBD1 matching 8 bases. Germline V gene data show CDR1 as LNHDA and CDR2 as SQIVND (reference sequence). Trimming at V came to 4 bases and at J to 1 base, leaving 8 bases not matched to a gene. CDR3 length: 17 residues. The CDR3 spells CASSKRGGQVNTGELFF. The CDR3 DNA is TGTGCCAGTAGTAAGAGAGGGGGACAGGTGAACACCGGGGAGCTGTTTTTT.

This sequence joins TRBV6-1 and TRBJ1-1; D unresolved. V dropped 9 bases and J dropped 0 bases, with 5 bases sitting between them. From germline, CDR1 is MNHNS and CDR2 SASEGT. The CDR3 spans 11 residues. The CDR3 here is CASNMNTEAFF. The CDR3 DNA reads TGTGCCAGTAATATGAACACTGAAGCTTTCTTT.

The rearrangement uses TRBV5-6 and TRBJ1-1; TRBD1 might be the D (5 bases). The CDR3 loop spans 16 amino acids. V lost 0 bases, J lost 3 bases, and 15 bases lay in between. Germline CDR1 and CDR2: SGHDT and YYEEEE. In DNA form, the CDR3 reads TGTGCCAGCAGCTTGGGTTGGGGCCCCCCCTACACTGAAGCTTTCTTT. Translated: CASSLGWGPPYTEAFF.